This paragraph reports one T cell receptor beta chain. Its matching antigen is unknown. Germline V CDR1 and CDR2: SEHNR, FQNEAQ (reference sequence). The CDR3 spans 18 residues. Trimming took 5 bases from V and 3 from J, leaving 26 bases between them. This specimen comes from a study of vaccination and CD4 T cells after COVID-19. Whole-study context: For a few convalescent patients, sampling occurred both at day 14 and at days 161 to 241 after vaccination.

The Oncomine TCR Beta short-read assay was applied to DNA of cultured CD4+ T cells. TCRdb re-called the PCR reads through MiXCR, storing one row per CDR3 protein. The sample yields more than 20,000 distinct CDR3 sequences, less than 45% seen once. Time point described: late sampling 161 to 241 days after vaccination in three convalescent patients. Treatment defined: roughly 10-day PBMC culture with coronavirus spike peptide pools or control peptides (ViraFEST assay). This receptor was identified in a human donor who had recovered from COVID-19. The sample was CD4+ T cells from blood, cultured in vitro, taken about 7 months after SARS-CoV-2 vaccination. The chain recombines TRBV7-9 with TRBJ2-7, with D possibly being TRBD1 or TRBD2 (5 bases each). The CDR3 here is CASSIRDRNNPNHYEQYF. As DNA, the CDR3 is TGTGCCAGCAGCATCCGGGACCGCAATAACCCTAACCACTACGAGCAGTACTTC.